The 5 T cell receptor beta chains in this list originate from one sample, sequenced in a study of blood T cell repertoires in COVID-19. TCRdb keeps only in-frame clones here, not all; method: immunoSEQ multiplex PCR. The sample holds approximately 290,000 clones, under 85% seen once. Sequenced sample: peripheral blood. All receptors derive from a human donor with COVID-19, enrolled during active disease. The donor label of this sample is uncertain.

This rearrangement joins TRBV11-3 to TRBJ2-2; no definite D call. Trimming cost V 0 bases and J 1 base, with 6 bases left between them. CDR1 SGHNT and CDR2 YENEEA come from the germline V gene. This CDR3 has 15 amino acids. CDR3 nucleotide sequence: TGTGCCAGCAGCTTAGACCGCGAGAACACCGGGGAGCTGTTTTTT. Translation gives CASSLDRENTGELFF.

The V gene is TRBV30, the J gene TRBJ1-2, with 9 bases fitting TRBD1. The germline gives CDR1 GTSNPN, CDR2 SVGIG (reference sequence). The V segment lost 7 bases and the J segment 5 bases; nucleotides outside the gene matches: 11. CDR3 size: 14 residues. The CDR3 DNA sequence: TGTGCCTCAGGTTTACAGGGGGCAGCGTATGGCTACACCTTC. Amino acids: CASGLQGAAYGYTF.

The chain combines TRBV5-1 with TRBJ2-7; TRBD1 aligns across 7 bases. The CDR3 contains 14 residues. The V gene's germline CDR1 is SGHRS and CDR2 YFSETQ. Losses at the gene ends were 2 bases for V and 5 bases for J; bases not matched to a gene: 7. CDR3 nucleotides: TGCGCCAGCAGCTTCACAGGGGATAGCAACGAGCAGTACTTC. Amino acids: CASSFTGDSNEQYF.

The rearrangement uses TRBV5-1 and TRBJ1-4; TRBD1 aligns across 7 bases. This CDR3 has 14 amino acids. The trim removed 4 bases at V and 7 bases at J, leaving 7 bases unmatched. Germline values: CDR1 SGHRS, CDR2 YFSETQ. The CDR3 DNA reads TGCGCCAGCAGCCTAGGGGGCGAGGGTGAAAAACTGTTTTTT. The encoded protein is CASSLGGEGEKLFF.

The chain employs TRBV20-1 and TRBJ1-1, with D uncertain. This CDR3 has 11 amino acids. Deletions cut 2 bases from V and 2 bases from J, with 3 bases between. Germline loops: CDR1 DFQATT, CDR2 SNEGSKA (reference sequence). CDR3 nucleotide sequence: TGCAGTGCTAGACCAAACACTGAAGCTTTCTTT. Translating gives CSARPNTEAFF.